A selection of T cell receptor beta chains follows, all from one sample in a study of T cells after somatic rescue of genetic block. Method: immunoSEQ multiplex PCR; TCRdb's copy keeps in-frame clones and lacks some. The sample yields 100,000 to 120,000 clones, about 89% seen once. Sequencing was done on a sample of peripheral blood mononuclear cells (PBMCs). These receptors came from a woman between 18 and 29 years old. The CDR3 runs from the conserved cysteine through the conserved F or W. The D gene is left open where the match is weak. The size field is filled for only some rows; it gives once, few, many or a size class.

v_call: TRBV5-1; clone_size: once; d_call: .; j_call: TRBJ1-3; cdr3_nt: TGCGCCAGCAGCTTGAGGGGGATTTCTGGAAACACCATATATTTT; cdr3_aa: CASSLRGISGNTIYF
v_call: TRBV6-4; clone_size: .; d_call: TRBD2; j_call: TRBJ2-1; cdr3_nt: TGTGCCAGCGGAAGGGATAGCGGGGCTGAGCAGTTCTTC; cdr3_aa: CASGRDSGAEQFF
v_call: TRBV14; clone_size: .; d_call: .; j_call: TRBJ2-3; cdr3_nt: TGTGCCAGCAGCCAAGCCTTCACAGATACGCAGTATTTT; cdr3_aa: CASSQAFTDTQYF
v_call: TRBV4-1; clone_size: .; d_call: .; j_call: TRBJ2-2; cdr3_nt: TGCGCCAGCAGCCAAGTTGGCGGGGAGCTGTTTTTT; cdr3_aa: CASSQVGGELFF
v_call: TRBV7-8; clone_size: .; d_call: TRBD2; j_call: TRBJ2-7; cdr3_nt: TGTGCCAGCAGCTTAGAGGGACTAGGGGCTGTAACCTACGAGCAGTACTTC; cdr3_aa: CASSLEGLGAVTYEQYF
v_call: TRBV30; clone_size: once; d_call: TRBD2; j_call: TRBJ2-1; cdr3_nt: TGTGCCTGGAGCATAGCGGGGGGGCGGGATGAGCAGTTCTTC; cdr3_aa: CAWSIAGGRDEQFF
v_call: TRBV13; clone_size: .; d_call: .; j_call: TRBJ1-2; cdr3_nt: TGTGCCAGCAGCTTGATAGGCGGGGGATATGGCTACACCTTC; cdr3_aa: CASSLIGGGYGYTF
v_call: TRBV10-2; clone_size: .; d_call: .; j_call: TRBJ2-3; cdr3_nt: TGCGCCAGCAGTGAGAGAGGGGAAGCCGAGGATACGCAGTATTTT; cdr3_aa: CASSERGEAEDTQYF
v_call: TRBV4-3; clone_size: .; d_call: TRBD1; j_call: TRBJ1-3; cdr3_nt: TGCGCCAGCAGCCCGCACTTAGAAGGGGGCGCTGGAAACACCATATATTTT; cdr3_aa: CASSPHLEGGAGNTIYF
v_call: TRBV5-6; clone_size: few; d_call: TRBD1; j_call: TRBJ2-5; cdr3_nt: TGTGCCAGCAGTCGCACAGGGGTTGGCCAAGAGACCCAGTACTTC; cdr3_aa: CASSRTGVGQETQYF
v_call: TRBV15; clone_size: .; d_call: .; j_call: TRBJ1-5; cdr3_nt: TGTGCCACCAGCAGAGATCGGGCCAGCCCCGGGCATTTT; cdr3_aa: CATSRDRASPGHF
v_call: TRBV6-1; clone_size: .; d_call: .; j_call: TRBJ1-5; cdr3_nt: TGTGCCAGCAGTGGAACAGAGAATCAGCCCCAGCATTTT; cdr3_aa: CASSGTENQPQHF
v_call: TRBV7-3; clone_size: .; d_call: .; j_call: TRBJ1-5; cdr3_nt: TGTGCCAGCAGCCCCCCCCCGGGAAACAATCAGCCCCAGCATTTT; cdr3_aa: CASSPPPGNNQPQHF
v_call: TRBV5-1; clone_size: .; d_call: .; j_call: TRBJ2-7; cdr3_nt: TGCGCCAGCAGCTTGTGGGGTGGGAGCTCCTACGAGCAGTACTTC; cdr3_aa: CASSLWGGSSYEQYF
v_call: TRBV7-2; clone_size: .; d_call: TRBD1; j_call: TRBJ1-6; cdr3_nt: TGTGCCAGCAGCTTAGGGGACGGACAGGCCAGAAGATCACCCCTCCACTTT; cdr3_aa: CASSLGDGQARRSPLHF
v_call: TRBV6-1; clone_size: .; d_call: .; j_call: TRBJ1-5; cdr3_nt: TGTGCCAGCAGTGAAGAGTGGGGGGATAGCAATCAGCCCCAGCATTTT; cdr3_aa: CASSEEWGDSNQPQHF
v_call: TRBV4-3; clone_size: .; d_call: TRBD1; j_call: TRBJ1-2; cdr3_nt: TGCGCCAGCAGCCCCGGGACAGGGGACCTCTATGGCTACACCTTC; cdr3_aa: CASSPGTGDLYGYTF
v_call: TRBV28; clone_size: .; d_call: .; j_call: TRBJ2-1; cdr3_nt: TGTGCCAGCTTGCTGCGAAATGAGCAGTTCTTC; cdr3_aa: CASLLRNEQFF
v_call: TRBV6-5; clone_size: .; d_call: .; j_call: TRBJ2-7; cdr3_nt: TGTGCCAGCAGTTACTCGATAGGGGCACACGAGCAGTACTTC; cdr3_aa: CASSYSIGAHEQYF
v_call: TRBV4-2; clone_size: .; d_call: .; j_call: TRBJ2-7; cdr3_nt: TGTGCCAGCAGCCAAGGAGCGACCTACGAGCAGTACTTC; cdr3_aa: CASSQGATYEQYF
v_call: TRBV2; clone_size: .; d_call: .; j_call: TRBJ1-2; cdr3_nt: TGTGCCAGCAGTGAAGCGCTTGTCTTATACACCTTC; cdr3_aa: CASSEALVLYTF
v_call: TRBV6-4; clone_size: .; d_call: TRBD1; j_call: TRBJ1-2; cdr3_nt: TGTGCCAGCAGTGACTCGCTAGGGGACAGCTATGGCTACACCTTC; cdr3_aa: CASSDSLGDSYGYTF
v_call: TRBV7-2; clone_size: .; d_call: .; j_call: TRBJ2-2; cdr3_nt: TGTGCCAGCAGCCCGTACCGCGGGGAGCTGTTTTTT; cdr3_aa: CASSPYRGELFF
v_call: TRBV4-3; clone_size: .; d_call: TRBD1; j_call: TRBJ2-2; cdr3_nt: TGCGCCAGCAGCCAGGAAGGGACAGGGGGCACCGGGGAGCTGTTTTTT; cdr3_aa: CASSQEGTGGTGELFF
v_call: TRBV4-3; clone_size: .; d_call: .; j_call: TRBJ2-5; cdr3_nt: TGCGCCAGCAGCCCCACACTAGATAGTCGCCAGACCCAGTACTTC; cdr3_aa: CASSPTLDSRQTQYF
v_call: TRBV6-5; clone_size: .; d_call: TRBD1; j_call: TRBJ1-2; cdr3_nt: TGTGCCAGCAGACCCACGGGACAGGGGGCAGGTGGCTACACCTTC; cdr3_aa: CASRPTGQGAGGYTF
v_call: TRBV7-9; clone_size: .; d_call: .; j_call: TRBJ2-1; cdr3_nt: TGTGCCAGCAGCTTAGTTGTGACTAACAATGAGCAGTTCTTC; cdr3_aa: CASSLVVTNNEQFF
v_call: TRBV9; clone_size: once; d_call: TRBD1; j_call: TRBJ2-1; cdr3_nt: TGTGCCAGCAGCGTAGGGGGACAGGGGGTGAACAATGAGCAGTTCTTC; cdr3_aa: CASSVGGQGVNNEQFF
v_call: TRBV27; clone_size: .; d_call: .; j_call: TRBJ1-5; cdr3_nt: TGTGCCAGCAGTTTATCCTCCCGAGGCTCCAATCAGCCCCAGCATTTT; cdr3_aa: CASSLSSRGSNQPQHF
v_call: TRBV9; clone_size: .; d_call: .; j_call: TRBJ2-1; cdr3_nt: TGTGCCAGCAGCGTAGATCCGGGTTCCTACAATGAGCAGTTCTTC; cdr3_aa: CASSVDPGSYNEQFF
v_call: TRBV30; clone_size: .; d_call: TRBD1; j_call: TRBJ1-6; cdr3_nt: TGTGCCTGGAGCGCCCGGGACAGGGAGGATTCACCCCTCCACTTT; cdr3_aa: CAWSARDREDSPLHF
v_call: TRBV10-3; clone_size: .; d_call: TRBD2; j_call: TRBJ2-3; cdr3_nt: TGTGCCATCAGGGACACTAGCGGGCGGGCAGATACGCAGTATTTT; cdr3_aa: CAIRDTSGRADTQYF
v_call: TRBV9; clone_size: .; d_call: .; j_call: TRBJ2-1; cdr3_nt: TGTGCCAGCAGCGTAGCTGATTTACAGGGTTTCAATGAGCAGTTCTTC; cdr3_aa: CASSVADLQGFNEQFF
v_call: TRBV18; clone_size: .; d_call: TRBD1; j_call: TRBJ1-1; cdr3_nt: TGTGCCAGCTCACCCGGGACAGGACGAGACACTGAAGCTTTCTTT; cdr3_aa: CASSPGTGRDTEAFF
v_call: TRBV5-1; clone_size: .; d_call: TRBD1; j_call: TRBJ1-1; cdr3_nt: TGCGCCAGCAGCTTGGCCGACGGGACAGGTAATGAAGCTTTCTTT; cdr3_aa: CASSLADGTGNEAFF
v_call: TRBV7-3; clone_size: .; d_call: TRBD2; j_call: TRBJ2-1; cdr3_nt: TGTGCCAGCAGCTACCTTCCTAGCGGGCCCGACAATGAGCAGTTCTTC; cdr3_aa: CASSYLPSGPDNEQFF
v_call: TRBV10-1; clone_size: once; d_call: .; j_call: TRBJ1-4; cdr3_nt: TGCGCCAGCAGGATTAGAGCCAGGTTGGGGGAAAAACTGTTTTTT; cdr3_aa: CASRIRARLGEKLFF
v_call: TRBV9; clone_size: .; d_call: .; j_call: TRBJ2-3; cdr3_nt: TGTGCCAGCAGCGTAGCTCCGAGCGGAAGTAGCACAGATACGCAGTATTTT; cdr3_aa: CASSVAPSGSSTDTQYF
v_call: TRBV6-5; clone_size: .; d_call: TRBD1; j_call: TRBJ2-1; cdr3_nt: TGTGCCAGCAGGGACAGGGGTGGCGATGAGCAGTTCTTC; cdr3_aa: CASRDRGGDEQFF
v_call: TRBV11-2; clone_size: .; d_call: TRBD2; j_call: TRBJ2-2; cdr3_nt: TGTGCCAGCAGCTTCCTGAGCGGGGGGGCCGGCACCGGGGAGCTGTTTTTT; cdr3_aa: CASSFLSGGAGTGELFF
v_call: TRBV5-1; clone_size: .; d_call: TRBD1; j_call: TRBJ2-5; cdr3_nt: TGCGCCAGCAGCGAGCCACAGGGGGAGACCCAGTACTTC; cdr3_aa: CASSEPQGETQYF
v_call: TRBV19; clone_size: few; d_call: .; j_call: TRBJ2-7; cdr3_nt: TGTGCCAGTAGTAAGGGGCCAGGGGGGACCTACGAGCAGTACTTC; cdr3_aa: CASSKGPGGTYEQYF
v_call: TRBV2; clone_size: .; d_call: .; j_call: TRBJ1-6; cdr3_nt: TGTGCCAGCAGTGAAAATTTCTATAATTCACCCCTCCACTTT; cdr3_aa: CASSENFYNSPLHF
v_call: TRBV5-6; clone_size: .; d_call: .; j_call: TRBJ1-3; cdr3_nt: TGTGCCAGCAGCTCCCCGGTCGCATCTGGAAACACCATATATTTT; cdr3_aa: CASSSPVASGNTIYF
v_call: TRBV7-9; clone_size: .; d_call: .; j_call: TRBJ1-2; cdr3_nt: TGTGCCAGCAGCTTTGAAGCAGGGGGCTACACCTTC; cdr3_aa: CASSFEAGGYTF
v_call: TRBV28; clone_size: .; d_call: TRBD1; j_call: TRBJ1-2; cdr3_nt: TGTGCCAGCAGTTTATCGGACAGGGGGCCGAACGGCTACACCTTC; cdr3_aa: CASSLSDRGPNGYTF
v_call: TRBV28; clone_size: .; d_call: .; j_call: TRBJ2-7; cdr3_nt: TGTGCCAGCAGCCGGGGCGCATTCTACGAGCAGTACTTC; cdr3_aa: CASSRGAFYEQYF
v_call: TRBV5-1; clone_size: .; d_call: TRBD1; j_call: TRBJ1-1; cdr3_nt: TGCGCCAGCAGCGACGGCAGGGGGCCGAACACTGAAGCTTTCTTT; cdr3_aa: CASSDGRGPNTEAFF
v_call: TRBV6-1; clone_size: .; d_call: TRBD2; j_call: TRBJ2-5; cdr3_nt: TGTGCCAGCAGTGAAGACTGGACTAGCGGGAATAACCAAGAGACCCAGTACTTC; cdr3_aa: CASSEDWTSGNNQETQYF
v_call: TRBV4-1; clone_size: .; d_call: .; j_call: TRBJ2-4; cdr3_nt: TGCGCCAGCAGCCACCCGGGACGGGCCAAAAACATTCAGTACTTC; cdr3_aa: CASSHPGRAKNIQYF
v_call: TRBV7-2; clone_size: .; d_call: TRBD1; j_call: TRBJ1-2; cdr3_nt: TGTGCCACATCCACGGACAGGGGGCATGTCAGGGATGGCTACACCTTC; cdr3_aa: CATSTDRGHVRDGYTF
v_call: TRBV11-2; clone_size: .; d_call: .; j_call: TRBJ1-2; cdr3_nt: TGTGCCAGCAGCCGGACGGTGAACTATGGCTACACCTTC; cdr3_aa: CASSRTVNYGYTF
v_call: TRBV6-1; clone_size: .; d_call: .; j_call: TRBJ1-1; cdr3_nt: TGTGCCAGCACCCCCGGGACAGAAGCTTTCTTT; cdr3_aa: CASTPGTEAFF
v_call: TRBV6-1; clone_size: .; d_call: TRBD1; j_call: TRBJ1-3; cdr3_nt: TGTGCCAGCAGTGGTATACAGGGGATGTCCGGAAACACCATATATTTT; cdr3_aa: CASSGIQGMSGNTIYF